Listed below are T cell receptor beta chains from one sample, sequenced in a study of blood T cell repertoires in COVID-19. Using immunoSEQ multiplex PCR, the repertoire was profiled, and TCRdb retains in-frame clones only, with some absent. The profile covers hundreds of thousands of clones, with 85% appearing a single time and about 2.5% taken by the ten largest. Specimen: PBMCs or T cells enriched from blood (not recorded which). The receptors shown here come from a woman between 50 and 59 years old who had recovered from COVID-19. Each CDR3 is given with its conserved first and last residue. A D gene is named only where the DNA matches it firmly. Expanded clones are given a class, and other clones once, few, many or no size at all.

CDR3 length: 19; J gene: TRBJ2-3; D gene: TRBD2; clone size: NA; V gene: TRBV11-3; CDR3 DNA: TGTGCCAGCAGCTTACAAGGGACTAGCGGGGGGACCCGCACAGATACGCAGTATTTT; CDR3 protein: CASSLQGTSGGTRTDTQYF
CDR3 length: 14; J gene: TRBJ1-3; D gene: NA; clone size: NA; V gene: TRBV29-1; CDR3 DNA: TGCAGCGTTTCAACTGACAGTGCTATACAATCCCAGGGATTT; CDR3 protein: CSVSTDSAIQSQGF
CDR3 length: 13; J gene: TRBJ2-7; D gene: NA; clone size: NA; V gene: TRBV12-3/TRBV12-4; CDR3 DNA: TGTGCCAGCAGTTCCTCCGGCTCCTACGAGCAGTACTTC; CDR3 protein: CASSSSGSYEQYF
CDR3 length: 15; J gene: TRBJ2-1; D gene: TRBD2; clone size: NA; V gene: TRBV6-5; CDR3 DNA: TGTGCCAGCAGTTACTCCGGCGGGAGGGGACAGGAGCAGTTCTTC; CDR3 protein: CASSYSGGRGQEQFF
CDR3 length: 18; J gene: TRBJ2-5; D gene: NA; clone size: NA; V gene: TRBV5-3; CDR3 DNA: TGTGCCAGAAGCTTGGCCCAGGCAGGGGCGAACCCCCAAGAGACCCAGTACTTC; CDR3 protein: CARSLAQAGANPQETQYF
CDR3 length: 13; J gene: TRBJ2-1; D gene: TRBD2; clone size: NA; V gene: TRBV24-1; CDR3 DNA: TGTGCCACCGGTAGTGACGGGAGGGCCCAGCAGTTCTTC; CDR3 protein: CATGSDGRAQQFF
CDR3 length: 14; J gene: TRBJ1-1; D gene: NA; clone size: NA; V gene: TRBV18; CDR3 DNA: TGTGCCAGCTCACGTAACAGGGCCAAATCTGAAGCTTTCTTT; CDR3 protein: CASSRNRAKSEAFF
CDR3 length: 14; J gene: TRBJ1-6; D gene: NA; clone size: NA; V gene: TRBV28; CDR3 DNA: TGTGCCAGCAGTTTACCCCACGGGGAGTCACCCCTCCACTTT; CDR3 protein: CASSLPHGESPLHF
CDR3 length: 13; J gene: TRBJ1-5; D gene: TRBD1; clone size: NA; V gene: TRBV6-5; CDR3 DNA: TGTGCCAGCAATGGACAGGGGAGGCAGCCCCAGCATTTT; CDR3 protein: CASNGQGRQPQHF
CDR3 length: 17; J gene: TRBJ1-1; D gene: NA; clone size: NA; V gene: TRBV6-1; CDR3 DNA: TGTGCCAGCAGTGAACCCATCCCCGGGACAATAGTCACTGAAGCTTTCTTT; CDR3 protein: CASSEPIPGTIVTEAFF
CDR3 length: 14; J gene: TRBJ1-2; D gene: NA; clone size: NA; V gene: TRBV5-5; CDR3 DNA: TGTGCCAGCAGCTTGGCGGCGGGGGCGGATGGCTACACCTTC; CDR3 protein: CASSLAAGADGYTF
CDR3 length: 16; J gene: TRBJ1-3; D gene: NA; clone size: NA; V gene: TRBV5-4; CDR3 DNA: TGTGCCAGCAGCCAAAAACAGGAATACTCTGGAAACACCATATATTTT; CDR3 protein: CASSQKQEYSGNTIYF
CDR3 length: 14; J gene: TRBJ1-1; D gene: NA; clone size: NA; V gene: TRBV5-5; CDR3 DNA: TGTGCCAGCAGCGCCCTCCGGTGGAACACTGAAGCTTTCTTT; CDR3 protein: CASSALRWNTEAFF
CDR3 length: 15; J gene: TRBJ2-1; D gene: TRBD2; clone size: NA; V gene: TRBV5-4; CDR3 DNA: TGTGCCAGCAGCTTCTCTAGCGGGGGGAACAATGAGCAGTTCTTC; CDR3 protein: CASSFSSGGNNEQFF
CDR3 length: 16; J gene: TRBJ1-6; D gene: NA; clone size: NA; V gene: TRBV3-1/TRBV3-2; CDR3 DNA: TGTGCCAGCAGCCATGTCAGTGAAAGCTATAATTCACCCCTCCACTTT; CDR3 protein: CASSHVSESYNSPLHF
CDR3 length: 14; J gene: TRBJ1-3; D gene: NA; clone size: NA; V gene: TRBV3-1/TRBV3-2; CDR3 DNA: TGTGCCAGCAGCCAAGTCGGACTTGGAAACACCATATATTTT; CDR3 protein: CASSQVGLGNTIYF
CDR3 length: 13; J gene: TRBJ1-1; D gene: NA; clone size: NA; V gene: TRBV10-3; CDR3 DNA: TGTGCCATCAGTGATGGGGGGTTCACTGAAGCTTTCTTT; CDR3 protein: CAISDGGFTEAFF
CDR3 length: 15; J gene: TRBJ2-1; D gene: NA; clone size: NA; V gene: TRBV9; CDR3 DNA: TGTGCCAGCAGCCTCACGTCCGGGGGCTACAATGAGCAGTTCTTC; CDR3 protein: CASSLTSGGYNEQFF
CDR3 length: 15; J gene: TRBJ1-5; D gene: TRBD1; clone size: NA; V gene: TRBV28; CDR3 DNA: TGTGCCAGCAGGTTACAGGGGGTCGGCAATCAGCCCCAGCATTTT; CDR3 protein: CASRLQGVGNQPQHF
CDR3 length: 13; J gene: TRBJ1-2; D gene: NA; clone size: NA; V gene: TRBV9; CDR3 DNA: TGTGCCAGCAGCGAGCAGGCTTACTATGGCTACACCTTC; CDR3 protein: CASSEQAYYGYTF
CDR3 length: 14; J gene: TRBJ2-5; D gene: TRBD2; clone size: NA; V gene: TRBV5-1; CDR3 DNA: TGCGCCAGCAGCTTGGCGGGAGGACAAGAGACCCAGTACTTC; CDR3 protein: CASSLAGGQETQYF
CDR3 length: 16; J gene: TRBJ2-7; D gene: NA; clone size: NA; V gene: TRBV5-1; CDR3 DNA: TGCGCCAGCAGCCAAGGTGTTGGGACATCTCCCTACGAGCAGTACTTC; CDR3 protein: CASSQGVGTSPYEQYF
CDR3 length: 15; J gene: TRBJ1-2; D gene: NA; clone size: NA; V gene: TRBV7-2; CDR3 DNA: TGTGCCAGCAGCTTAGAGCGGACAGCCAACTATGGCTACACCTTC; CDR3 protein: CASSLERTANYGYTF
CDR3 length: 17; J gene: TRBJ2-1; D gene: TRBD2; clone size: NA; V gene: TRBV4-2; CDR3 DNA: TGTGCCAGCAGCCAAGATTTAGTAAGCGGGAGGGCCAATGAGCAGTTCTTC; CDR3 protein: CASSQDLVSGRANEQFF
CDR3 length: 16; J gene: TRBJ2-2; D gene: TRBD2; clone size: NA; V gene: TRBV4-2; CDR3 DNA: TGTGCCAGCAGCCAAGATAGCGGGAGGGGGCCCGGGGAGCTGTTTTTT; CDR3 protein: CASSQDSGRGPGELFF
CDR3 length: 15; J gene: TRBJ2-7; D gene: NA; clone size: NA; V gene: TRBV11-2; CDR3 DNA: TGTGCCAGCAGCTTAGATTTATGGACTTCCTACGAGCAGTACTTC; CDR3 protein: CASSLDLWTSYEQYF
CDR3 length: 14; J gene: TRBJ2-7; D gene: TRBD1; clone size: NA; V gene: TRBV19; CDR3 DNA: TGTGCCAGTAGAATCCGGGACAGGGGCTACGAGCAGTACTTC; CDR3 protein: CASRIRDRGYEQYF
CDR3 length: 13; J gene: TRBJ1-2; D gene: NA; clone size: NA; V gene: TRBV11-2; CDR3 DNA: TGTGCCAGCAGCTTAAGCAGGGACTATGGCTACACCTTC; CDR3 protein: CASSLSRDYGYTF
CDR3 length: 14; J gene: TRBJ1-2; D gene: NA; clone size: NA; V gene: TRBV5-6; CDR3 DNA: TGTGCCAGCAGCTTGCAGGCGCTTAACTATGGCTACACCTTC; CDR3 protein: CASSLQALNYGYTF
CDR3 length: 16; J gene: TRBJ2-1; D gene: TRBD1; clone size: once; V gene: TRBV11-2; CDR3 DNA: TGTGCCAGCAGCCTATCCTCCGGGACAGGCCTTACGGAGCAGTTCTTC; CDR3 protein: CASSLSSGTGLTEQFF
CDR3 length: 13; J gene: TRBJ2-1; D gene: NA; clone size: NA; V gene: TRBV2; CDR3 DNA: TGTGCCAGCAGTGAGGTCAGATATGCTGAGCAGTTCTTC; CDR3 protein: CASSEVRYAEQFF
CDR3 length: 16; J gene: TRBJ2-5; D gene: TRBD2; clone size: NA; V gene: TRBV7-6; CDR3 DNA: TGTGCCAGCAGCGGGGGGGACCTTTCCCTTAAAGAGACCCAGTACTTC; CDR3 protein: CASSGGDLSLKETQYF
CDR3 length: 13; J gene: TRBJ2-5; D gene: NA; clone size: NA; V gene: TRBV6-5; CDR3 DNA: TGTGCCAGCCATGACAGGCTACAAGAGACCCAGTACTTC; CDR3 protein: CASHDRLQETQYF
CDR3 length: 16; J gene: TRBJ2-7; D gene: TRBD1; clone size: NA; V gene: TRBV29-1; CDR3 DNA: TGCAGCGTTGGGACAGGGGCCTTCAAAAGCTCCTACGAGCAGTACTTC; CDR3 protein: CSVGTGAFKSSYEQYF